The 9 T cell receptor beta chains in this list originate from one sample, sequenced in a study of CD8 T cells in Susac syndrome (dated by TCRdb to the late 2010s). The receptor library was made with the immunoSEQ multiplex PCR assay. RNA was extracted using the RNeasy kit, and roughly 0.45 to 1 microgram was reverse transcribed with random hexamers. TCRdb applied fastp at Q25 and MiXCR to the public reads, then kept only in-frame beta chains. Identical CDR3 protein sequences are pooled into one entry, listed with their most common genes and DNA. Here the sample has 250,000 or so distinct CDR3 sequences; about 94% occur a single time. The ten largest clones take up roughly 0.07% of the sample. Sequencing was carried out using CD4+ T cells from PBMCs. The receptors were gathered from a human donor with multiple sclerosis.

The V gene is TRBV28, the J gene TRBJ2-7; D assignment may be TRBD1 or TRBD2 (5 bases each). Trimming pared 1 base from V and 2 bases from J, leaving 12 bases between. Germline V lookup: CDR1 MDHEN, CDR2 SYDVKM. This CDR3 is 15 amino acids long. For the CDR3, the DNA is TGTGCCAGCAGTTTATCGGGGACCTTTGCCTACGAGCAGTACTTC. It yields the protein CASSLSGTFAYEQYF.

The V and J genes are TRBV20-1 and TRBJ2-1; maybe TRBD1 (6 bases). The CDR3 is 15 amino acids. Trimming took 0 bases from V and 2 from J, leaving 11 bases between them. CDR1 DFQATT and CDR2 SNEGSKA come from the germline V gene (reference sequence). The CDR3 coding sequence is TGCAGTGCTAGAGATCCGGGACAACCCTACAATGAGCAGTTCTTC. Amino acids: CSARDPGQPYNEQFF.

The chain employs TRBV12-3 or TRBV12-4 and TRBJ2-5; D is unclear. Between the trimmed V and J ends, which lost 3 bases and 5 bases, there was a span of 4 bases. The CDR3 has 11 residues. CDR3 region: CASSFGETQYF. In DNA, the CDR3 is TGTGCCAGCAGTTTTGGGGAGACCCAGTACTTC.

This chain joins TRBV5-1 and TRBJ2-2; D possibly corresponds to TRBD1 (6 bases). Deletions cut 0 bases from V and 5 bases from J, with 11 bases between. CDR3 size: 15 residues. Germline V CDR1 and CDR2: SGHRS, YFSETQ. CDR3 nucleotides: TGCGCCAGCAGCTTGGACAGGGTCGGGACCGGGGAGCTGTTTTTT. Amino acid sequence: CASSLDRVGTGELFF.

This clonotype occurred a few times. The CDR3 nucleotides read TGTGCCAGCAGCGTAGCCAGGAACACTGAAGCTTTCTTT. As protein: CASSVARNTEAFF. V is TRBV9 and J is TRBJ1-1; no clear D gene. The CDR3 sequence is 13 residues long. Germline CDR1 is SGDLS and CDR2 is YYNGEE. The germline V and J ends were trimmed by 0 bases and 1 base, with 4 bases remaining between them.

V usage is TRBV19 and J usage is TRBJ1-1; D ambiguous. V was clipped by 8 bases and J by 0 bases, with 10 bases between them. The germline gives CDR1 LNHDA, CDR2 SQIVND (reference sequence). The CDR3 runs to 13 residues. The CDR3 is CASGLGVNTEAFF. CDR3 in DNA: TGTGCCAGTGGTCTTGGGGTGAACACTGAAGCTTTCTTT.

This chain connects TRBV19 to TRBJ1-1; D perhaps matches TRBD1 (5 bases). CDR3 length: 12 residues. Germline CDR1 is LNHDA and CDR2 is SQIVND (reference sequence). Trimming pared 5 bases from V and 3 bases from J, leaving 7 bases between. CDR3 protein: CASSAGDTEAFF. CDR3 nucleotide sequence: TGTGCCAGTAGTGCGGGGGACACTGAAGCTTTCTTT.

This clonotype was seen just once. V gene TRBV14 combines with J gene TRBJ2-2; D ambiguous. CDR1 is SGHDN, CDR2 FVKESK, per germline. Trimming stripped 5 bases from V and 0 bases from J, with 13 bases between. The CDR3 is 16 amino acids. The DNA for the CDR3 is TGTGCCAGCAGCGCAGTTCGGCTCGCGAACACCGGGGAGCTGTTTTTT. Encoded protein: CASSAVRLANTGELFF.

CDR3 residues: CASGLVVGGNQPQHF. The DNA of the CDR3 is TGTGCTAGTGGTTTGGTAGTGGGAGGCAATCAGCCCCAGCATTTT. The J gene is TRBJ1-5, the V gene TRBV12-5; no definite D call. The V gene's germline CDR1 is LGHNT and CDR2 FRNRAP. This CDR3 is 15 amino acids long. Trimming removed 0 bases from V and 2 bases from J, with 8 bases in between.